Listed below are T cell receptor beta chains from one sample, sequenced in a study of relationships among human T cell subsets. TCRdb processed the multiplex PCR reads anew with MiXCR; each CDR3 protein has one entry. The table lists roughly 13,000 distinct CDR3 sequences, roughly 62% of them singletons. The material sequenced was CD4+ Th1 cells sorted from blood. The receptors were gathered from a man in his forties or fifties in good health. Both conserved end residues are trimmed from each CDR3.

TRBV14 ASSQDLRSTGRNSYEQY
TRBV29-1 SAWGGANTEAF
TRBV29-1 SVRKQQGAYGYT
TRBV5-1 ASSLRQGGETQY
TRBV6-5 ASSPGQGLGIQY
TRBV10-3 AIRESGRSTEAF
TRBV7-2 ASSLGDRPSTDTQY
TRBV28 AASGTSGYEQY
TRBV11-2 RQQSKGTSNEQY
TRBV28 ASSLTSGRARGDTQY
TRBV20-1 SSIRDSSTEQY
TRBV5-5 ASSLRSVDQFQPQH
TRBV28 ASSLPTGLGYT
TRBV11-2 ASSFSFTGELF
TRBV20-1 SAEGTSGDTDTQY
TRBV27 ASSFRESYEQY
TRBV10-3 AISGTGHQYNEQF
TRBV29-1 SVDWGHEQY
TRBV28 ASGATEAF
TRBV14 ASSGPSRGNYGYT
TRBV27 ASSPGTAVYNEQF
TRBV11-2 ASSRLGTGLTDTQY
TRBV6-1 ASSGQSGADTQY
TRBV11-2 ASSADRKNIQY
TRBV6-5 ASSYSENTEAF
TRBV28 ASSLDGTGTGYT
TRBV28 ASRSGTGYEQY
TRBV11-2 ASSSSINQPQH
TRBV5-1 ASSLDRGPYEQY
TRBV6-6 ASSYSDRASYEQY
TRBV20-1 SASPPLARSTDTQY
TRBV20-1 SARDISQNTEAF
TRBV11-2 ASSLPQLNEQF
TRBV23-1 ASSQSVEGLAGFNEQF
TRBV29-1 GGTGNSDEQY
TRBV7-2 ASSIRLLGGQETQY
TRBV19 ASHGGYSNQPQH
TRBV7-9 ASSSSRLAGGTEAKNIQY
TRBV28 ASSLSDLAGGSDEQY
TRBV11-3 ASSFGRGVDTQY
TRBV6-5 ASSSTVYEQY
TRBV20-1 SASSQREAAGTDTQY
TRBV6-1 ASSTGTTYEQY
TRBV7-9 ASSLGPLGDYGYT
TRBV4-1 ASSQSGRNTEAF
TRBV7-6 ASSSGQGLNTEAF
TRBV5-4 ASTPGGRETQY
TRBV28 ASRRARKEQF
TRBV28 ASTDPRGQGGYTEAF
TRBV7-9 ASSFNRGHETQY
TRBV12-3/TRBV12-4 ASTLGDSGANVLT
TRBV20-1 SAYRRISSSYEQY
TRBV10-3 AISGGGQASSYEQY
TRBV27 ASSWGRGSDEQY
TRBV7-9 ASSATSGGAIINEQF
TRBV11-1 ASSSPRRYGYT
TRBV11-3 ASSLVPYNEQF
TRBV4-2 ASSQDWTSREQY
TRBV24-1 ATSEGGRHYNEQF
TRBV20-1 SADKGGKNIQY